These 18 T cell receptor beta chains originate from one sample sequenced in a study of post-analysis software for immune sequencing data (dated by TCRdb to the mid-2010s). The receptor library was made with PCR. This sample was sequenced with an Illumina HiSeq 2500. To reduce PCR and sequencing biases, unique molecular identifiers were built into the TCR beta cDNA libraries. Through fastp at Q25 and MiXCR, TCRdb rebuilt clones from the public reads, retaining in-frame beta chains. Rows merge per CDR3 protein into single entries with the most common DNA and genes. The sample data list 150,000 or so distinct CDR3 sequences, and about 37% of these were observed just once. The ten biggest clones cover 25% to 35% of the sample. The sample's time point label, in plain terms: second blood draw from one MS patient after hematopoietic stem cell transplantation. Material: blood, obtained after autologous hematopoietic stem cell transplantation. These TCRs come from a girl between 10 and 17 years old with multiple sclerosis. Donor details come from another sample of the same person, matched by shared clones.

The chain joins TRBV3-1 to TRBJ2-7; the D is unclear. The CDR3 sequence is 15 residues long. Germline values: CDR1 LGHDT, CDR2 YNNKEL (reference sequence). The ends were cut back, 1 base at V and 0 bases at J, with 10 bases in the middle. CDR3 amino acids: CASSQVALGSYEQYF. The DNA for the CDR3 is TGTGCCAGCAGCCAAGTCGCTCTCGGCTCCTACGAGCAGTACTTC.

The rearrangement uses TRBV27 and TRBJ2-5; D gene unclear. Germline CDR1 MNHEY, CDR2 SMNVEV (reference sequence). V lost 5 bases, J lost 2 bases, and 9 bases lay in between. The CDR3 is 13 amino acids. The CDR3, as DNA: TGTGCCAGCAGTCTGACACAGCAAGAGACCCAGTACTTC. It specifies CASSLTQQETQYF.

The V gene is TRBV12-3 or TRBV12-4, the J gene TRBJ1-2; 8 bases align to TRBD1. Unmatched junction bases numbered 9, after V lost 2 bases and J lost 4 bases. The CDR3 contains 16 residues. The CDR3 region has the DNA TGTGCCAGCAGTTTAAACTACCCCGGGACAGGCTATGGCTACACCTTC. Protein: CASSLNYPGTGYGYTF.

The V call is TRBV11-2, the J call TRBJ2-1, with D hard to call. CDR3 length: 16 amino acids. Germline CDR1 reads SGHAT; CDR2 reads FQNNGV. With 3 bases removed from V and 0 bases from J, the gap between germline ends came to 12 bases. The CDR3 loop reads CASSFIDWSSYNEQFF. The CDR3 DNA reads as TGTGCCAGCAGCTTTATCGACTGGAGCTCCTACAATGAGCAGTTCTTC.

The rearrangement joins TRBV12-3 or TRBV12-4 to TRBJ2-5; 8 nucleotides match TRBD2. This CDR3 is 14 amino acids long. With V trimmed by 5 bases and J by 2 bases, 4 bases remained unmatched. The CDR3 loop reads CASSPREGQETQYF. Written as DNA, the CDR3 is TGTGCCAGCAGTCCCCGGGAGGGGCAAGAGACCCAGTACTTC.

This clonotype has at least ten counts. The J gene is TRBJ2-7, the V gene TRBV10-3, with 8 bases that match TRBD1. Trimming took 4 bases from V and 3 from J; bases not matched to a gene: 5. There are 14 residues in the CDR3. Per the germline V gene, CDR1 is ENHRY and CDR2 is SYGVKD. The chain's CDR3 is CAISAGGQGYEQYF. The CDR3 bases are TGTGCCATCAGTGCTGGTGGACAGGGCTACGAGCAGTACTTC.

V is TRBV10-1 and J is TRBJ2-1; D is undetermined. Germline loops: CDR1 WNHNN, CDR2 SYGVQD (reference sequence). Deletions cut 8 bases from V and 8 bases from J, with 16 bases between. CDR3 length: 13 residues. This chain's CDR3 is CASGPGPGDEQFF. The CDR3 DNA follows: TGCGCCAGCGGCCCGGGCCCTGGGGATGAGCAGTTCTTC.

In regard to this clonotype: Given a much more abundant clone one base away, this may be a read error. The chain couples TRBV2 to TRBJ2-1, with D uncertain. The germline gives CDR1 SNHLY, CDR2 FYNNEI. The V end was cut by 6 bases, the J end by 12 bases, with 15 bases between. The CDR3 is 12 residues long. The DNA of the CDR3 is TGTGCCAGCAGGGCTGACTCGGATGGGCAGTTCTTC. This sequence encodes CASRADSDGQFF.

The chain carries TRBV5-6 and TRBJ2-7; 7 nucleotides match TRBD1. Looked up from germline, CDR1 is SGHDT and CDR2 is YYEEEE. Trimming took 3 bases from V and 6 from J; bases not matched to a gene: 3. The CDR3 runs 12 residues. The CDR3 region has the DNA TGTGCCAGCAGCTCGGACAGGTCCGAGCAGTACTTC. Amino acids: CASSSDRSEQYF.

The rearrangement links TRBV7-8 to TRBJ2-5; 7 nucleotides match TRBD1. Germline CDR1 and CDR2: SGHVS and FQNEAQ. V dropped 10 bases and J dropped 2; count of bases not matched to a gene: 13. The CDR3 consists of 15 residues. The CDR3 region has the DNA TGTGCCACCACCCCTACATGGGACAGACAAGAGACCCAGTACTTC. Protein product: CATTPTWDRQETQYF. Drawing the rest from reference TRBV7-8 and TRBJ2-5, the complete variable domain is GAGVSQSPRYKVAKRGQDVALRCDPISGHVSLFWYQQALGQGPEFLTYFQNEAQLDKSGLPSDRFFAERPEGSVSTLKIQRTQQEDSAVYLCATTPTWDRQETQYFGPGTRLLVL.

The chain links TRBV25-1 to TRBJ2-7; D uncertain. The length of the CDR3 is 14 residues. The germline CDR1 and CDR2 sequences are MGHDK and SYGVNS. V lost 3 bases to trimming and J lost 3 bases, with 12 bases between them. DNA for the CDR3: TGTGCCAGCAGTGAGTCTGGGTCTAACTACGAGCAGTACTTC. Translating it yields CASSESGSNYEQYF.

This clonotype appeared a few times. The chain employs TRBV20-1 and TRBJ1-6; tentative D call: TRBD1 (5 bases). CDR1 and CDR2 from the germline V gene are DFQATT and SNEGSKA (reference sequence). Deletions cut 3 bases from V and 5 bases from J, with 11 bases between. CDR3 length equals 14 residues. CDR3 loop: CSARAGGNNSPLHF. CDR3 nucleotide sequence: TGCAGTGCTAGGGCCGGGGGAAATAATTCACCCCTCCACTTT.

The CDR3 loop is CASRLGWSNEQFF. CDR3 sequence (DNA): TGTGCCAGCAGACTGGGGTGGTCCAATGAGCAGTTCTTC. The chain combines TRBV5-5 with TRBJ2-1; D not certain. With 5 bases removed from V and 6 bases from J, the gap between germline ends came to 12 bases. CDR3 length equals 13 residues. Germline V lookup: CDR1 SGHKS, CDR2 YYEKEE (reference sequence).

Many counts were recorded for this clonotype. The chain's CDR3 is CASSPQGGPNSPLHF. The CDR3 region has the DNA TGTGCCAGCAGTCCTCAGGGGGGACCTAATTCACCCCTCCACTTT. The chain couples TRBV25-1 to TRBJ1-6, with 7 bases aligning to TRBD1. This CDR3 comprises 15 residues. V gave up 5 bases and J gave up 6 bases; unmatched junction bases: 7. CDR1 is MGHDK, CDR2 SYGVNS, per germline.

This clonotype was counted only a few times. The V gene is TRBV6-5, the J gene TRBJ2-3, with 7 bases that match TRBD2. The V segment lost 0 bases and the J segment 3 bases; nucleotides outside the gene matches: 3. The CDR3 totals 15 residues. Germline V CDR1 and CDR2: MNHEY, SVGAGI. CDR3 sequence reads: CASSYSGLRTDTQYF. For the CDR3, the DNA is TGTGCCAGCAGTTACTCGGGACTACGAACAGATACGCAGTATTTT.

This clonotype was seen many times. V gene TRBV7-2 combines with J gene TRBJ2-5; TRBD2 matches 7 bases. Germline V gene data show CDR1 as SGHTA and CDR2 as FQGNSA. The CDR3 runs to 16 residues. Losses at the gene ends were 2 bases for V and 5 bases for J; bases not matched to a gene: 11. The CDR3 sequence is CASSLRSGGRGETQYF. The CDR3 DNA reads TGTGCCAGCAGCTTACGTTCGGGCGGGAGAGGGGAGACCCAGTACTTC.

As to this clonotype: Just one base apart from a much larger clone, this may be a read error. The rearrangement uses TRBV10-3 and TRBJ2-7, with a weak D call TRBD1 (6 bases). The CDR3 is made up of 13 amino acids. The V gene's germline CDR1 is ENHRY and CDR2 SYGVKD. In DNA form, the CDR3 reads TGTGCCGTCAGTGAGTCCTGGGGGCGCGAGCAGTACTTC. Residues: CAVSESWGREQYF.

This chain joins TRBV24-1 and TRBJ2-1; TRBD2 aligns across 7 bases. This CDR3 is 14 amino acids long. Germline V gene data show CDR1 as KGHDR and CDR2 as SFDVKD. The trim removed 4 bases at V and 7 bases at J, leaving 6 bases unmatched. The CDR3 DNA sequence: TGTGCCACCAGTGACCGGACTAGTGGGAATGAGCAGTTCTTC. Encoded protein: CATSDRTSGNEQFF.